Below, 7 T cell receptor beta chains from the same sample are listed, as sequenced in a study of T-cell reconstitution after alpha-beta-depleted transplantation in children. A TCRbeta library incorporating unique molecular identifiers was prepared. Using its own MiXCR run on the PCR reads, TCRdb lists one record per CDR3 protein. The data contain 600,000 to 800,000 distinct CDR3 sequences, around 13% of them singletons. The sequences come from PBMCs, collected before TCRalphabeta/CD19-depleted stem cell transplant. The receptors here all came from a girl aged 2-10 years with congenital amegakaryocytic thrombocytopenia, due to receive a stem cell transplant.

This clonotype was recorded at least ten times. Relative to the germline gene, one junction end is altered; a read error may explain this. J is TRBJ2-7 and V is TRBV5-1; perhaps TRBD2 as D (5 bases). Germline loops: CDR1 SGHRS, CDR2 YFSETQ. This CDR3 has 12 residues. In DNA form, the CDR3 reads TGTGCCAGCAGCCCGGGGACCTACGAGCAGTACTTC. It is translated as CASSPGTYEQYF. The full variable domain, its missing parts supplied by reference TRBV5-1 and TRBJ2-7, is KAGVTQTPRYLIKTRGQQVTLSCSPISGHRSVSWYQQTPGQGLQFLFEYFSETQRNKGNFPGRFSGRQFSNSRSEMNVSTLELGDSALYLCASSPGTYEQYFGPGTRLTVT.

This clonotype was seen many times. This chain joins TRBV29-1 and TRBJ1-5; 7 bases map to TRBD1. Trimming took 5 bases from V and 2 from J; bases not matched to a gene: 6. Germline CDR1 SQVTM, CDR2 ANQGSEA. The CDR3 contains 14 residues. DNA for the CDR3: TGCAGCGTTCAAAATGGACAGGGCAATCAGCCCCAGCATTTT. Residues: CSVQNGQGNQPQHF.

J is TRBJ2-7 and V is TRBV12-3 or TRBV12-4; D is perhaps TRBD2 (6 bases). V was cut by 3 bases and J by 4 bases, with 13 bases left in between. This CDR3 has 14 residues. This CDR3 reads CASSFTSLSYEQYF. The CDR3 nucleotides are TGTGCCAGCAGTTTTACTAGCCTTTCTTACGAGCAGTACTTC.

This clonotype occurred many times. The genes are TRBV10-3 and TRBJ1-1, with D possibly matching TRBD1 (5 bases). The CDR3 contains 14 residues. Trimming shortened V by 4 bases and J by 2 bases, and 11 bases separated the two germline ends. Germline V lookup: CDR1 ENHRY, CDR2 SYGVKD. The CDR3 coding sequence is TGTGCCATCAGTGGTGGGGGTATAAACACTGAAGCTTTCTTT. Protein product: CAISGGGINTEAFF.

In its sample, this clonotype was seen a few times. The DNA for the CDR3 is TGCGCCAGCAGCTTGGCGGCTCGGGGGAGGATGGCAGATACGCAGTATTTT. It encodes CASSLAARGRMADTQYF. V and J are TRBV5-1 and TRBJ2-3; tentative D call: TRBD2 (6 bases). Trimming pared 0 bases from V and 4 bases from J, leaving 18 bases between. The germline gives CDR1 SGHRS, CDR2 YFSETQ. The CDR3 runs 17 residues.

This clonotype was recorded a few times. The genes are TRBV10-3 and TRBJ2-1; TRBD1 is a possible D gene (6 bases). The ends were cut back, 4 bases at V and 8 bases at J, with 12 bases in the middle. There are 13 residues in the CDR3. CDR1 is ENHRY, CDR2 SYGVKD, per germline. CDR3 loop: CAISGGGGHEQFF. As DNA, the CDR3 is TGTGCCATCAGTGGGGGTGGGGGCCATGAGCAGTTCTTC.

The V call is TRBV15, the J call TRBJ2-5, with TRBD1 matching 7 bases. V gave up 10 bases and J gave up 1 base; unmatched junction bases: 6. Germline loops: CDR1 LNHNV, CDR2 YYDKDF (reference sequence). CDR3 length: 13 residues. Here the CDR3 reads CAISRQGQETQYF. CDR3 in DNA: TGTGCCATTTCACGACAGGGCCAAGAGACCCAGTACTTC.